What follows are 11 T cell receptor beta chains derived from one specimen sequenced in a study of T cell changes during pregnancy in multiple sclerosis. The data were produced by immunoSEQ multiplex PCR, yet TCRdb's version contains in-frame clones alone and is incomplete. The sample lists about 100,000 clones, about 94% occurring once. Sequencing used peripheral blood, obtained before pregnancy. Every receptor here comes from a female donor with multiple sclerosis, enrolled in a pregnancy study.

CDR3 nucleotide sequence: TGTGCCAGTAGTATAGGGTCCAGGGTCACAGATACGCAGTATTTT. Amino acids: CASSIGSRVTDTQYF. The chain links TRBV19 to TRBJ2-3; maybe TRBD1 (5 bases). The ends were cut back, 1 base at V and 2 bases at J, with 10 bases in the middle. CDR1 is LNHDA and CDR2 is SQIVND in the germline V gene (reference sequence). The CDR3 is made up of 15 amino acids.

The chain recombines TRBV5-4 with TRBJ2-3, with D possibly matching TRBD2 (5 bases). The germline gives CDR1 SGHNT, CDR2 YYREEE (reference sequence). The ends were cut back, 0 bases at V and 7 bases at J, with 15 bases in the middle. The CDR3 covers 15 residues. CDR3 nucleotide sequence: TGTGCCAGCAGCTTGGGTGGCGGGTGGTTAAATACGCAGTATTTT. Translating it yields CASSLGGGWLNTQYF.

The V call is TRBV30, the J call TRBJ2-5; 9 bases are a match to TRBD1. CDR1 GTSNPN and CDR2 SVGIG come from the germline V gene (reference sequence). The CDR3 is made up of 12 amino acids. J lost 4 bases, V lost 7 bases, and 4 bases had no gene match. Here the CDR3 reads CAFDRGSETQYF. CDR3 bases: TGTGCCTTCGACAGGGGGTCAGAGACCCAGTACTTC.

The chain recombines TRBV19 with TRBJ1-2; 9 nucleotides agree with TRBD1. Germline V CDR1 and CDR2: LNHDA, SQIVND (reference sequence). V was pared by 0 bases and J by 3 bases, with 8 bases of the junction left unmatched. The CDR3 length is 17 residues. CDR3 residues: CASSIDLGQGRHYGYTF. CDR3 DNA: TGTGCCAGTAGTATAGATTTAGGACAGGGGCGCCACTATGGCTACACCTTC.

This chain links TRBV5-1 with TRBJ2-7; the match to TRBD2 covers 11 bases. CDR1 and CDR2 (germline): SGHRS, YFSETQ. V was clipped by 2 bases and J by 7 bases; unmatched bases: 8. CDR3 size: 15 residues. CDR3 nucleotides: TGCGCCAGCAGCTTCGTTAGCGGGAGGGCAAGTGAGCAGTACTTC. Its protein is CASSFVSGRASEQYF. The variable domain in full, with the rest retrieved from reference TRBV5-1 and TRBJ2-7, is KAGVTQTPRYLIKTRGQQVTLSCSPISGHRSVSWYQQTPGQGLQFLFEYFSETQRNKGNFPGRFSGRQFSNSRSEMNVSTLELGDSALYLCASSFVSGRASEQYFGPGTRLTVT.

This chain uses TRBV2 with TRBJ2-3; the match to TRBD2 covers 13 bases. Trimming took 6 bases from V and 6 from J; bases not matched to a gene: 9. CDR3 size: 16 residues. Germline CDR1 reads SNHLY; CDR2 reads FYNNEI. CDR3 in DNA: TGTGCCAGCAGACAACTAGCGGGAGGGAGCTTGGATACGCAGTATTTT. Residues: CASRQLAGGSLDTQYF.

V is TRBV10-1 and J is TRBJ1-5, with 10 bases matching TRBD1. The CDR3 spans 16 residues. Unmatched junction bases numbered 12, after V lost 10 bases and J lost 3 bases. The germline V gene encodes CDR1 WNHNN and CDR2 SYGVQD (reference sequence). CDR3 sequence: CANLSLGQGLNQPQHF. The CDR3 nucleotides read TGCGCCAACCTGTCACTGGGACAGGGGCTCAATCAGCCCCAGCATTTT.

This clone showed up just once. This chain connects TRBV7-9 to TRBJ2-5; 14 bases are shared with TRBD2. V was clipped by 5 bases and J by 1 base; unmatched bases: 6. Germline V lookup: CDR1 SEHNR, CDR2 FQNEAQ (reference sequence). CDR3 length equals 17 residues. CDR3 bases: TGTGCCAGCAGCAAGACTAGCGGGAGGGCCCCCCAAGAGACCCAGTACTTC. Encoded protein: CASSKTSGRAPQETQYF.

The chain carries TRBV4-1 and TRBJ2-3, with 8 nucleotides matching TRBD2. J lost 0 bases, V lost 4 bases, and 15 bases had no gene match. CDR1 MGHRA and CDR2 YSYEKL come from the germline V gene. This CDR3 is 19 amino acids long. In DNA form, the CDR3 reads TGCGCCAGCAGCCCCCGGACTAGCTCAGAGGGCACTAGCACAGATACGCAGTATTTT. Translated: CASSPRTSSEGTSTDTQYF.

The chain couples TRBV5-1 to TRBJ2-7; 14 positions match TRBD2. The germline CDR1 and CDR2 sequences are SGHRS and YFSETQ. The CDR3 is 17 amino acids. Trimming at V came to 0 bases and at J to 5 bases, leaving 7 bases not matched to a gene. In DNA, the CDR3 is TGCGCCAGCAGCTTGGACGGGACTAGCGGGAGAGGCGACGAGCAGTACTTC. Translating it yields CASSLDGTSGRGDEQYF.

The CDR3 protein is CASSLFTGYGYTF. For the CDR3, the DNA is TGTGCCAGCAGCTTATTCACGGGGTATGGCTACACCTTC. The chain recombines TRBV7-3 with TRBJ1-2; D not resolved. V was clipped by 2 bases and J by 5 bases, with 9 bases between them. Germline-derived CDR1 and CDR2 are SGHTA and FQGTGA. The CDR3 has 13 amino acids. The whole variable domain, remainder taken from reference TRBV7-3 and TRBJ1-2, is GAGVSQTPSNKVTEKGKYVELRCDPISGHTALYWYRQSLGQGPEFLIYFQGTGAADDSGLPNDRFFAVRPEGSVSTLKIQRTERGDSAVYLCASSLFTGYGYTFGSGTRLTVV.